Listed here is a single T cell receptor beta chain. The sample comes from a study of cytomegalovirus exposure and HLA in healthy donors. As for the study in general: An early release of data contained around 80 million unique TCRs, which came from HLA-typed donors.

It was with 60 Vbeta and 13 Jbeta primers that the PCR ran. Measured with immunoSEQ multiplex PCR; TCRdb has only the in-frame clones, and not every one. The sample has roughly 110,000 clones, 74% seen once. V gave up 5 bases and J gave up 5 bases, with 14 bases separating them. CDR3 length: 14 residues. Per the germline V gene, CDR1 is SGDLS and CDR2 is YYNGEE. The chain is built from TRBV9 and TRBJ1-5; no firm D call. This clonotype was sampled from a young man in good health and CMV-seropositive. Source material: PBMCs. CDR3 DNA sequence: TGTGCCAGCAGGGGTGCGAGGGCCGATCAGCCCCAGCATTTT. It is translated as CASRGARADQPQHF.